A selection of T cell receptor beta chains follows, all from one sample in a study of cytomegalovirus exposure and HLA in healthy donors. This table comes from immunoSEQ multiplex PCR, and its TCRdb copy is limited to in-frame clones, with some not included. The sample holds around 300,000 clones, roughly 87% seen once. Sequencing input: PBMCs. All receptors come from a woman in her twenties or thirties in good health and CMV-seropositive. Each CDR3 is given with its conserved first and last residue. A D gene is named only where the DNA matches it firmly. Clone size is not always given. Where it is, it says once, few, many or a class for expanded clones.

-	TRBD2	TRBV9	TRBJ2-1	CASAPGGRYNEQFF	TGTGCCAGCGCTCCGGGCGGGAGGTACAATGAGCAGTTCTTC
-	TRBD2	TRBV15	TRBJ2-1	CATSRDRGGSSYNEQFF	TGTGCCACCAGCAGAGATCGAGGCGGGAGCTCCTACAATGAGCAGTTCTTC
-	-	TRBV6-1	TRBJ2-7	CASSEGTRYEQYF	TGTGCCAGCAGTGAAGGTACACGGTACGAGCAGTACTTC
-	TRBD1	TRBV5-1	TRBJ2-6	CASSLGQGVGSNVLTF	TGCGCCAGCAGCTTGGGACAGGGGGTTGGTTCCAACGTCCTGACTTTC
-	TRBD1	TRBV10-1	TRBJ2-5	CATPGWTGGVGVQETQYF	TGCGCCACCCCGGGTTGGACAGGGGGCGTAGGCGTCCAAGAGACCCAGTACTTC
-	TRBD2	TRBV16	TRBJ2-1	CASSQYLAAYNEQFF	TGTGCCAGCAGCCAATACCTAGCGGCGTACAATGAGCAGTTCTTC
-	-	TRBV9	TRBJ2-1	CASSDTGTSNEQFF	TGTGCCAGCAGCGATACCGGGACTTCCAATGAGCAGTTCTTC
-	-	TRBV6-1	TRBJ2-7	CASSEGLGFYEQYF	TGTGCCAGCAGTGAAGGTTTAGGATTTTACGAGCAGTACTTC
few	-	TRBV7-2	TRBJ2-5	CASSLVRGRETQYF	TGTGCCAGCAGCTTAGTCAGGGGCAGAGAGACCCAGTACTTC
once	TRBD2	TRBV5-1	TRBJ2-1	CASSLVAGVQQGNEQFF	TGCGCCAGCAGCTTGGTAGCGGGGGTACAACAGGGTAATGAGCAGTTCTTC
-	TRBD1	TRBV4-2	TRBJ1-1	CASSQEPTGATGLDTEAFF	TGTGCCAGCAGCCAAGAACCCACGGGAGCGACAGGGTTGGACACTGAAGCTTTCTTT
-	-	TRBV5-4	TRBJ1-4	CASSLAPGADNEKLFF	TGTGCCAGCAGCCTTGCGCCAGGGGCCGATAATGAAAAACTGTTTTTT
-	-	TRBV29-1	TRBJ2-1	CSVEELEGINEQFF	TGCAGCGTTGAAGAACTAGAAGGGATCAATGAGCAGTTCTTC